This passage covers 7 T cell receptor beta chains from one sample sequenced in a study of blood T cell repertoires in COVID-19. The repertoire was sequenced with immunoSEQ multiplex PCR; TCRdb's copy has only in-frame clones and lacks some. This table holds some 300,000 clones, around 84% found once. The sequencing sample was made of peripheral blood. The receptors derive from a man between 70 and 80 years old with acute or convalescent COVID-19.

V usage is TRBV5-1 and J usage is TRBJ1-2; D possibly corresponds to TRBD1 (6 bases). V was trimmed by 2 bases and J by 11 bases, leaving 16 bases between them. Germline CDR1 SGHRS, CDR2 YFSETQ. There are 13 residues in the CDR3. The CDR3 loop reads CASSFNRETSYTF. The CDR3, as DNA: TGCGCCAGCAGCTTCAACAGGGAAACGAGTTACACCTTC.

This clone has only a few counts. This chain links TRBV11-2 with TRBJ1-1, with 9 positions matching TRBD1. Germline-derived CDR1 and CDR2 are SGHAT and FQNNGV. The CDR3 is 16 residues long. The ends lost 0 bases at V and 1 base at J; junction bases unmatched: 3. The CDR3 is CASSLEQGAGNTEAFF. CDR3 in DNA: TGTGCCAGCAGCTTAGAACAGGGGGCCGGGAACACTGAAGCTTTCTTT.

This clone has more than one count but fewer than ten. The gene calls are TRBV10-2 and TRBJ1-2; 8 bases line up with TRBD1. V was clipped by 5 bases and J by 7 bases; unmatched bases: 18. The CDR3 covers 17 residues. CDR1 is WSHSY and CDR2 is SAAADI in the germline V gene. CDR3: CASSFSRTGLGRSGYTF. Here the CDR3 DNA reads TGCGCCAGCAGTTTTTCAAGGACAGGGTTGGGGCGAAGTGGCTACACCTTC.

This clone is a singleton in its sample. This rearrangement joins TRBV11-2 to TRBJ1-1, with D tentatively TRBD1 (5 bases). V was shortened by 3 bases and J by 4 bases, with 12 bases between the two germline ends. CDR3 length: 14 amino acids. In germline, CDR1 is SGHAT, CDR2 FQNNGV. CDR3 amino acids: CASSFLRGSTEAFF. CDR3 coding DNA: TGTGCCAGCAGCTTTTTAAGGGGCTCCACTGAAGCTTTCTTT.

For this clone: Other nucleotide sequences from this sample produce the same CDR3. The chain joins TRBV7-2 to TRBJ1-1, with 7 positions matching TRBD1. The germline V gene encodes CDR1 SGHTA and CDR2 FQGNSA. V shed 5 bases, J shed 4 bases, and the junction held 7 bases outside the gene matches. CDR3 length equals 14 residues. CDR3 sequence reads: CASSTRQGATEAFF. CDR3 DNA: TGTGCCAGCAGCACACGACAGGGCGCCACTGAAGCTTTCTTT.

This rearrangement joins TRBV7-8 to TRBJ2-3; D uncertain. The CDR3 consists of 16 residues. V dropped 1 base and J dropped 2 bases, with 13 bases sitting between them. Germline CDR1 and CDR2: SGHVS and FQNEAQ. The CDR3 spells CASSLGSRLSTDTQYF. CDR3 in DNA: TGTGCCAGCAGCTTAGGCTCCAGATTATCCACAGATACGCAGTATTTT.

The chain is built from TRBV19 and TRBJ2-7, with D maybe TRBD1 (6 bases). Per the germline V gene, CDR1 is LNHDA and CDR2 is SQIVND (reference sequence). V dropped 6 bases and J dropped 5 bases, with 14 bases sitting between them. This CDR3 region has 13 residues. For the CDR3, the DNA is TGTGCCAGTAGAGCCCAACAGGGACACGAGCAGTACTTC. Translation: CASRAQQGHEQYF.